The rows below give T cell receptor beta chains drawn from one sample of a study of T cell responses to AZD1222 COVID-19 vaccine. Method: immunoSEQ multiplex PCR; TCRdb's copy keeps in-frame clones and lacks some. The sample includes more than 110,000 clones, about 91% of them seen just once. The source was peripheral blood, collected on day 0 of AZD1222 vaccination. These receptors all stem from an adult in good health. Each CDR3 is given with its conserved first and last residue. Fields, in order: clone size, CDR3 length, V gene, D gene, J gene, CDR3 DNA, CDR3 protein. D genes are given only for firm matches. Size values are once, few and many counts, or a class for expanded clones, and some rows have none.

>-|15|TRBV18|-|TRBJ1-3
TGTGCCAGCTCACCGGGACTTCTCTCTGGAAACACCATATATTTT
CASSPGLLSGNTIYF
>-|14|TRBV10-1|-|TRBJ1-1
TGCGCCAGCAGTCCACCCTCAAAGAACACTGAAGCTTTCTTT
CASSPPSKNTEAFF
>-|13|TRBV4-1|-|TRBJ2-5
TGCGCCAGCAGCCAGGAGTACCAAGAGACCCAGTACTTC
CASSQEYQETQYF
>-|14|TRBV2|-|TRBJ2-4
TGTGCCAGCAGTTATACCGACAGGGAGGACATTCAGTACTTC
CASSYTDREDIQYF
>-|11|TRBV2|-|TRBJ1-2
TGTGCCAGCAGTCCCGGGAAGGGCTACACCTTC
CASSPGKGYTF
>-|16|TRBV19|-|TRBJ2-1
TGTGCCAGTAGTATTCTACTGCCCCGGGACTACAATGAGCAGTTCTTC
CASSILLPRDYNEQFF
>-|13|TRBV28|-|TRBJ1-2
TGTGCCAGCAGTCTCTCCAGCGGGACAGGCTACACCTTC
CASSLSSGTGYTF
>-|13|TRBV3-1/TRBV3-2|-|TRBJ1-2
TGTGCCAGCAGCCAGGCAGGGGCGTATGGCTACACCTTC
CASSQAGAYGYTF
>-|14|TRBV6-5|TRBD1|TRBJ1-6
TGTGCCAGCAGACGACAGGGAAGGGAATCACCCCTCCACTTT
CASRRQGRESPLHF
>-|13|TRBV7-2|TRBD1|TRBJ1-5
TGTGCCAGCAGCCTACAGGGGGGACAGCCCCAGCATTTT
CASSLQGGQPQHF
>-|14|TRBV2|-|TRBJ1-4
TGTGCCAGCAGAGGTTGGGACTCTAATGAAAAACTGTTTTTT
CASRGWDSNEKLFF
>once|13|TRBV5-1|-|TRBJ1-2
TGCGCCAGCAGCCCGGACGGACAGCATGGCTACACCTTC
CASSPDGQHGYTF
>-|14|TRBV10-2|-|TRBJ2-7
TGCGCCAGCAGTGAAGACCTGACGGCGGGAGAGCAGTACTTC
CASSEDLTAGEQYF
>-|15|TRBV28|TRBD1|TRBJ1-5
TGTGCCAGCAGTGGACAGGAGGTTAGCAATCAGCCCCAGCATTTT
CASSGQEVSNQPQHF
>few|14|TRBV28|-|TRBJ2-7
TGTGCCAGCAGTTTCCGGGGGGCCGACTACGAGCAGTACTTC
CASSFRGADYEQYF